Detailed here is one TCR beta chain. The data belong to a study of blood T cell repertoires in COVID-19. Study summary: Collection of acute and convalescent COVID-19 samples took place in the United States, Italy and Spain. In each case, the material was cDNA or gDNA derived from T cells, B-cell-depleted T cells, or PBMCs.

Original processing notes: Reference gene primers were amplified, and this amplification served to estimate nucleated cell counts. TCRdb keeps only in-frame clones here, not all; method: immunoSEQ multiplex PCR. V and J calls and clone size are copied from that table; D and trimming were computed from the DNA. Among 100,000 to 120,000 clones listed, around 86% were seen once. The CDR3 has 17 amino acids. With 8 bases clipped from V and 1 base from J, the junction kept 15 bases outside the gene matches. Per the germline V gene, CDR1 is SNHLY and CDR2 is FYNNEI. The clonotype comes from a middle-aged man with acute or convalescent COVID-19. The chain recombines TRBV2 with TRBJ1-1, with TRBD1 identical over 8 bases. The sequencing sample was made of peripheral blood. CDR3 DNA: TGTGCCAGCGATTTTACAGGGGGGACCAAGCCGAACACTGAAGCTTTCTTT. This encodes CASDFTGGTKPNTEAFF. The whole variable domain, filled in from reference TRBV2 and TRBJ1-1, reads EPEVTQTPSHQVTQMGQEVILRCVPISNHLYFYWYRQILGQKVEFLVSFYNNEISEKSEIFDDQFSVERPDGSNFTLKIRSTKLEDSAMYFCASDFTGGTKPNTEAFFGQGTRLTVV.